The 16 T cell receptor beta chains listed next were all sequenced from one sample in a study of shared T cell receptors in the human thymus. TCRdb keeps only in-frame clones here, not all; method: immunoSEQ multiplex PCR. The sample consists of some 760,000 clones, 75% to 90% of them appearing once. These same records also appear under a second study, on human thymus T cells.

Sequenced input: thymocytes. These receptor sequences come from a girl in the first two years of life with a congenital heart defect.

The chain combines TRBV6-1 with TRBJ1-2; D is possibly TRBD1 (6 bases). V lost 0 bases and J 2 bases, leaving 19 bases between the germline ends. Germline CDR1 is MNHNS and CDR2 is SASEGT. This CDR3 spans 18 amino acids. As DNA, the CDR3 is TGTGCCAGCAGTGAAGCGCATAACAGGGAAAGATCAAACTATGGCTACACCTTC. Protein: CASSEAHNRERSNYGYTF.

As regards this clone: The junction shows a germline mismatch at one end, possibly a read error. This chain links TRBV2 with TRBJ1-1, with D unclear. Germline V lookup: CDR1 SNHLY, CDR2 FYNNEI. CDR3 size: 9 residues. CDR3 in amino acids: CAKRPGEEF. The CDR3 DNA reads as TGTGCCAAGAGACCGGGAGAAGAGTTT.

The V gene is TRBV18, the J gene TRBJ2-3, with 7 positions matching TRBD2. V lost 2 bases and J lost 0; bases outside the gene matches: 5. The CDR3 loop spans 16 amino acids. Germline CDR1 KGHSH, CDR2 LQKENI. Written as DNA, the CDR3 is TGTGCCAGCTCACCAGCACTAGCGATGAGCACAGATACGCAGTATTTT. As protein: CASSPALAMSTDTQYF.

CDR3 DNA: TGTGCCAGCAGCTTAGTCTGGGGCCAACTCACAGATACGCAGTATTTT. It yields the protein CASSLVWGQLTDTQYF. The chain recombines TRBV7-2 with TRBJ2-3; possibly TRBD1 for D (5 bases). Germline loops: CDR1 SGHTA, CDR2 FQGNSA. Trimming shortened V by 1 base and J by 2 bases, and 13 bases separated the two germline ends. This CDR3 has 16 residues.

V gene TRBV7-8 combines with J gene TRBJ1-1, with 7 positions matching TRBD1. The V gene end was trimmed by 3 bases and the J gene end by 8 bases; junction bases not matched to a gene: 6. Germline V gene data show CDR1 as SGHVS and CDR2 as FQNEAQ. The CDR3 consists of 13 residues. The CDR3 coding sequence is TGTGCCAGCAGCTTCGGAAGGACAGGCGAAGCTTTCTTT. It codes for CASSFGRTGEAFF.

This clone was seen only a few times. The chain employs TRBV10-3 and TRBJ1-6; no reliable D call. Germline V gene lookup returns CDR1 ENHRY and CDR2 SYGVKD. The V end was cut by 6 bases, the J end by 0 bases, with 9 bases between. This CDR3 spans 15 amino acids. DNA for the CDR3: TGTGCCATCAGCGCCAAGAGCTCCTATAATTCACCCCTCCACTTT. The encoded protein is CAISAKSSYNSPLHF.

The chain employs TRBV7-9 and TRBJ1-2; tentatively, D is TRBD1 (6 bases). Trimming cost V 2 bases and J 5 bases, with 18 bases left between them. The CDR3 has 16 residues. The germline V gene has CDR1 SEHNR and CDR2 FQNEAQ (reference sequence). This CDR3 reads CASSLSGTGKDYGYTF. CDR3 coding DNA: TGTGCCAGCAGCTTATCTGGTACAGGGAAGGATTATGGCTACACCTTC.

This sequence joins TRBV13 and TRBJ2-7; TRBD2 matches 12 bases. This CDR3 has 16 amino acids. Germline CDR1 is PRHDT and CDR2 is FYEKMQ (reference sequence). With 2 bases clipped from V and 6 bases from J, the junction kept 8 bases outside the gene matches. The CDR3, as DNA: TGTGCCAGCAGCTTACCCTCTAGCGGGGGGGCCATCGAGCAGTACTTC. It is translated as CASSLPSSGGAIEQYF. Complete variable domain (other parts from reference TRBV13 and TRBJ2-7): AAGVIQSPRHLIKEKRETATLKCYPIPRHDTVYWYQQGPGQDPQFLISFYEKMQSDKGSIPDRFSAQQFSDYHSELNMSSLELGDSALYFCASSLPSSGGAIEQYFGPGTRLTVT.

The V call is TRBV4-1, the J call TRBJ1-1; D is unresolved. V lost 4 bases, J lost 2 bases, and 35 bases lay in between. The CDR3 extends over 22 amino acids. The V gene's germline CDR1 is MGHRA and CDR2 YSYEKL. For the CDR3, the DNA is TGCGCCAGCAGCCCACTTGAGAAGAGAACCCTAACGCGGGTACAAGTAAACACTGAAGCTTTCTTT. Its translation is CASSPLEKRTLTRVQVNTEAFF.

This chain links TRBV2 with TRBJ1-2, with 10 positions matching TRBD1. The CDR3 covers 13 residues. Germline loops: CDR1 SNHLY, CDR2 FYNNEI. Germline trimming cut 6 bases from V and 6 bases from J; bases unmatched to any gene: 4. The CDR3 loop is CASSYGQGDGYTF. The CDR3 DNA follows: TGTGCCAGCAGCTACGGACAGGGGGATGGCTACACCTTC.

V and J are TRBV5-6 and TRBJ1-5, with a tentative D call TRBD1 (6 bases). From germline, CDR1 is SGHDT and CDR2 YYEEEE. CDR3 length: 17 amino acids. Trimming left V 2 bases short and J 7 bases short, with 22 bases between. DNA of the CDR3: TGTGCCAGCAGCTTCGAGGGACGGGGACAAGGGTCACAGCCCCAGCATTTT. As protein: CASSFEGRGQGSQPQHF.

The gene calls are TRBV5-6 and TRBJ2-7; perhaps TRBD2 as D (6 bases). The V and J ends lost 1 base and 1 base respectively, with 12 bases between them. The CDR3 length is 15 residues. Per germline, CDR1 SGHDT and CDR2 YYEEEE. CDR3 DNA: TGTGCCAGCAGCTTGCGTGTCCTAGCGTCCTACGAGCAGTACTTC. Amino acid sequence: CASSLRVLASYEQYF. Together with reference TRBV5-6 and TRBJ2-7, the CDR3 gives the full variable domain: DAGVTQSPTHLIKTRGQQVTLRCSPKSGHDTVSWYQQALGQGPQFIFQYYEEEERQRGNFPDRFSGHQFPNYSSELNVNALLLGDSALYLCASSLRVLASYEQYFGPGTRLTVT.

This clone turned up a few times. The V gene is TRBV28, the J gene TRBJ1-1, with D possibly matching TRBD1 (5 bases). V was pared by 10 bases and J by 2 bases, with 17 bases between. CDR1 is MDHEN and CDR2 is SYDVKM in the germline V gene. This CDR3 has 14 amino acids. DNA for the CDR3: TGTGCCACCCTCATCCGGGGGATCAACACTGAAGCTTTCTTT. Translating gives CATLIRGINTEAFF.

This clone came up a few times. The chain employs TRBV4-1 and TRBJ1-2, with D possibly being TRBD1 (5 bases). CDR1 is MGHRA, CDR2 YSYEKL, per germline. With 0 bases removed from V and 6 bases from J, the gap between germline ends came to 11 bases. The CDR3 length is 14 residues. DNA of the CDR3: TGCGCCAGCAGCCAAGATCGGGGCGGGGATGGCTACACCTTC. This codes for CASSQDRGGDGYTF.

The CDR3 loop reads CASSLTGGGGNTIYF. The CDR3 coding sequence is TGCGCCAGCAGCTTGACGGGCGGAGGCGGAAACACCATATATTTT. The chain recombines TRBV5-1 with TRBJ1-3; D ambiguous. Germline V gene lookup returns CDR1 SGHRS and CDR2 YFSETQ. V was trimmed by 1 base and J by 4 bases, leaving 12 bases between them. This CDR3 region has 15 residues.

The chain carries TRBV6-7 and TRBJ2-1; 8 positions agree with TRBD1. TRBV6-7 is noted as an ORF with a role that remains uncertain. Trimming took 0 bases from V and 8 from J; bases not matched to a gene: 12. The CDR3 covers 17 residues. CDR3: CASSYSRRTGPKDEQFF. The CDR3 DNA follows: TGTGCCAGCAGTTACTCCCGCCGGACAGGGCCCAAGGATGAGCAGTTCTTC.